Shown below are 5 T cell receptor beta chains from a single sample sequenced in a study of T cells in Graves' hyperthyroidism and ophthalmopathy. Amplification of TCR beta CDR3 regions used RNA as the template. First-round RT-PCR of the TCR CDR3 relied on the HTBI primer set. Via MiXCR, TCRdb re-called the multiplex PCR reads, giving one row per CDR3 protein. The data contain approximately 600,000 distinct CDR3 sequences, around 15% of them singletons. The sample taken for sequencing was blood. These receptors originate from a woman aged 40 to 50 with Graves' ophthalmopathy.

The chain combines TRBV30 with TRBJ2-7, with a weak D call TRBD2 (5 bases). The CDR3 is made up of 14 amino acids. Deletions cut 7 bases from V and 5 bases from J, with 21 bases between. The germline CDR1 and CDR2 sequences are GTSNPN and SVGIG (reference sequence). The CDR3 here is CASWNKLARHEQYF. The CDR3 region has the DNA TGTGCCTCATGGAATAAGCTAGCCCGCCACGAGCAGTACTTC. The whole variable domain, filled in from reference TRBV30 and TRBJ2-7, reads SQTIHQWPATLVQPVGSPLSLECTVEGTSNPNLYWYRQAAGRGLQLLFYSVGIGQISSEVPQNLSASRPQDRQFILSSKKLLLSDSGFYLCASWNKLARHEQYFGPGTRLTVT.

This clonotype was recorded many times. The chain uses TRBV20-1 and TRBJ2-7; TRBD2 is a possible D gene (6 bases). Deletions cut 3 bases from V and 5 bases from J, with 11 bases between. CDR3 length: 12 amino acids. Germline CDR1 and CDR2: DFQATT and SNEGSKA (reference sequence). CDR3 sequence: CSASSGVNEQYF. In DNA, the CDR3 is TGCAGTGCTAGTTCGGGGGTGAACGAGCAGTACTTC.

The rearrangement uses TRBV10-1 and TRBJ1-3; D gene ambiguous. This CDR3 region has 14 residues. The V and J ends lost 6 bases and 0 bases respectively, with 9 bases between them. The V gene's germline CDR1 is WNHNN and CDR2 SYGVQD (reference sequence). The CDR3 DNA is TGCGCCAGCAGGAAGCGAGTCTCTGGAAACACCATATATTTT. The encoded protein is CASRKRVSGNTIYF.

A few counts support this clonotype. The chain links TRBV19 to TRBJ1-4; the match to TRBD1 covers 8 bases. The CDR3 consists of 13 residues. CDR1 LNHDA and CDR2 SQIVND come from the germline V gene (reference sequence). The V gene end was trimmed by 5 bases and the J gene end by 5 bases; junction bases not matched to a gene: 1. CDR3 sequence: CASSRQGNEKLFF. CDR3 DNA: TGTGCCAGTAGTCGACAGGGGAATGAAAAACTGTTTTTT.

At least ten counts were recorded for this clonotype. The chain carries TRBV11-2 and TRBJ2-5; D gene ambiguous. V was trimmed by 0 bases and J by 5 bases, leaving 4 bases between them. Germline V gene lookup returns CDR1 SGHAT and CDR2 FQNNGV. The CDR3 totals 12 residues. In DNA, the CDR3 is TGTGCCAGCAGCTTAGATTTCGAGACCCAGTACTTC. This sequence encodes CASSLDFETQYF.